The rows below give T cell receptor beta chains drawn from one sample of a study of molecular identifiers for immune sequencing clone quantification. A single record per CDR3 protein comes from TCRdb applying MiXCR to the PCR reads. This table holds about 89,000 distinct CDR3 sequences, 15% to 20% found once. Sequenced sample: naive CD8+ T cells from blood, with Jurkat cell RNA spiked in. The origin of the receptors is a human donor in good health. Some libraries in this study had Jurkat cell RNA spiked in. The CDR3 runs from the conserved cysteine through the conserved F or W. D genes are given only for firm matches. Clone size is shown for a subset of rows, as once, few, many or a class of expanded clone.

many TRBJ2-4 TRBV5-1 TRBD1 CASSLAGTGALAKNIQYF TGCGCCAGCAGCTTGGCCGGTACAGGGGCCCTAGCCAAAAACATTCAGTACTTC
many TRBJ2-1 TRBV7-9 - CASSRAPGRNEQFF TGTGCCAGTTCCCGGGCCCCAGGAAGGAATGAGCAGTTCTTC
once TRBJ1-1 TRBV7-9 TRBD1 CASSLAGGQLNTEAFF TGTGCCAGCAGCTTAGCCGGGGGACAGTTGAACACTGAAGCTTTCTTT
medium-sized TRBJ2-3 TRBV29-1 TRBD1 CSGGAGTGVAADTQYF TGCAGCGGAGGGGCAGGGACAGGGGTCGCCGCAGATACGCAGTATTTT
many TRBJ2-3 TRBV7-2 - CASMRGNRRSDTQYF TGTGCCAGCATGCGAGGCAACAGGCGATCAGATACGCAGTATTTT
few TRBJ1-1 TRBV4-1 TRBD1 CASSQETGGGAEAFF TGCGCCAGCAGCCAAGAGACAGGGGGAGGCGCTGAAGCATTCTTT
many TRBJ2-5 TRBV13 - CASSLFPSDQETQYF TGTGCCAGCAGCTTATTCCCTAGCGACCAAGAGACCCAGTACTTC
many TRBJ1-1 TRBV28 - CASSLPSRDMNTEAFF TGTGCCAGCAGTTTGCCGTCCCGGGACATGAACACTGAAGCTTTCTTT
many TRBJ2-1 TRBV7-8 - CASSLTAYNEQFF TGTGCCAGCAGCTTAACAGCCTACAATGAGCAGTTCTTC
many TRBJ1-1 TRBV6-5 - CASSYDTGTTEAFF TGTGCCAGCAGTTATGATACAGGGACCACTGAAGCTTTCTTT
many TRBJ1-1 TRBV5-4 TRBD1 CASSLATGDATEAFF TGTGCCAGCAGCTTGGCGACAGGGGATGCGACTGAAGCTTTCTTT
many TRBJ2-1 TRBV4-2 TRBD2 CASSQDFASGRAGVQFF TGTGCCAGCAGCCAAGATTTTGCTAGCGGGAGGGCTGGGGTGCAGTTCTTC
many TRBJ1-1 TRBV15 - CATSSWDSNTEAFF TGTGCCACCAGCAGTTGGGACTCAAACACTGAAGCTTTCTTT
many TRBJ2-7 TRBV4-1 - CASSETSPGPYEQYF TGCGCCAGCAGCGAAACCTCACCGGGACCCTACGAGCAGTACTTC
many TRBJ2-1 TRBV29-1 TRBD1 CSVPGQSYNEQFF TGCAGCGTACCGGGACAGTCCTACAATGAGCAGTTCTTC
- TRBJ2-7 TRBV7-9 - CASQSGMGSLYEQYF TGTGCCAGCCAAAGCGGAATGGGATCCCTCTACGAGCAGTACTTC
many TRBJ2-1 TRBV7-6 TRBD2 CASSLGTSGATYNEQFF TGTGCCAGCAGCTTAGGGACTAGCGGGGCGACCTACAATGAGCAGTTCTTC
many TRBJ1-5 TRBV7-9 - CASSQGARQPQHF TGTGCCAGCTCCCAGGGCGCGAGGCAGCCCCAGCATTTT
once TRBJ1-1 TRBV11-2 - CASKRGTEASF TGTGCCAGCAAACGGGGCACTGAAGCTTCCTTT
many TRBJ1-1 TRBV5-1 TRBD1 CASSLKDRGMNTEAFF TGCGCCAGCAGCTTAAAGGACAGGGGCATGAACACTGAAGCTTTCTTT
many TRBJ2-7 TRBV7-3 TRBD2 CASSLAGVGYEQYF TGTGCCAGCAGCTTAGCGGGGGTGGGGTACGAGCAGTACTTC
many TRBJ2-1 TRBV30 - CAWKSYVYNEQFF TGTGCCTGGAAAAGCTATGTGTACAATGAGCAGTTCTTC
many TRBJ2-3 TRBV28 - CASSLLGQGTDTQYF TGTGCCAGCAGTTTATTGGGGCAGGGGACAGATACGCAGTATTTT
many TRBJ2-7 TRBV5-1 - CASRSGYEQYF TGCGCCAGCAGGTCGGGCTACGAGCAGTACTTC
many TRBJ2-7 TRBV29-1 - CSALTAHYEQYF TGCAGCGCACTGACAGCCCACTACGAGCAGTACTTC
many TRBJ2-7 TRBV2 - CASSVTAAYEQYF TGTGCCAGCAGTGTTACAGCCGCCTACGAGCAGTACTTC
many TRBJ2-2 TRBV27 TRBD1 CASRPGQGVGELFF TGTGCCAGCAGGCCGGGACAGGGGGTCGGGGAGCTGTTTTTT